One and the same sample provided the 8 T cell receptor beta chains below, sequenced in a study of blood T cell repertoires in COVID-19. Here immunoSEQ multiplex PCR was the method, and the copy in TCRdb shows in-frame clones only, minus some. The sample carries fewer than 200,000 clones, 70% to 85% recorded once. Sequences were obtained from peripheral blood. Source of these receptors: a human donor in a cohort sampled during active COVID-19.

The count of this clone is one. The rearrangement joins TRBV7-8 to TRBJ2-1; TRBD2 aligns across 11 bases. Germline CDR1 reads SGHVS; CDR2 reads FQNEAQ. The length of the CDR3 is 16 residues. Germline trimming cut 3 bases from V and 3 bases from J; bases unmatched to any gene: 4. The CDR3 DNA is TGTGCCAGCAGCTTGGCTAGCGGGGGGCACTACAATGAGCAGTTCTTC. It translates to CASSLASGGHYNEQFF.

The chain couples TRBV13 to TRBJ2-1; D perhaps matches TRBD2 (6 bases). The V gene's germline CDR1 is PRHDT and CDR2 FYEKMQ (reference sequence). There are 17 residues in the CDR3. V gave up 5 bases and J gave up 2 bases, with 19 bases separating them. The CDR3 is CASSTSYGTETYNEQFF. For the CDR3, the DNA is TGTGCCAGCAGCACGTCCTACGGGACTGAAACCTACAATGAGCAGTTCTTC.

The V and J genes are TRBV5-4 and TRBJ2-7, with 8 bases identical to TRBD1. Germline V CDR1 and CDR2: SGHNT, YYREEE (reference sequence). With V trimmed by 3 bases and J by 4 bases, 6 bases remained unmatched. The CDR3 has 14 amino acids. The CDR3 coding sequence is TGTGCCAGCAGCTCTGGGACAGGCGAATACGAGCAGTACTTC. This codes for CASSSGTGEYEQYF.

In the case of this clone: One end of the junction varies from germline; a read error may be responsible. The rearrangement uses TRBV6-5 and TRBJ2-7; 8 bases are shared with TRBD1. The CDR3 loop spans 14 amino acids. Per germline, CDR1 MNHEY and CDR2 SVGAGI. The CDR3 loop is CASSSGQGFYQQYF. CDR3 DNA: TGTGCCAGCAGCTCCGGACAGGGCTTCTACCAGCAGTACTTC.

This sequence joins TRBV11-2 and TRBJ1-2; 12 bases line up with TRBD1. Germline V gene sequence: CDR1 SGHAT, CDR2 FQNNGV. This CDR3 is built from 18 residues. V lost 6 bases to trimming and J lost 4 bases; unmatched junction nucleotides: 15. The CDR3 DNA reads as TGTGCCAGCAGTTTTAAGCCGGGACAGGGGGCGCCTCCCTATGGCTACACCTTC. Its translation is CASSFKPGQGAPPYGYTF.

J is TRBJ2-1 and V is TRBV19; 8 positions match TRBD1. The length of the CDR3 is 15 residues. V lost 7 bases and J lost 3; bases outside the gene matches: 8. Germline assignment: CDR1 LNHDA and CDR2 SQIVND (reference sequence). DNA for the CDR3: TGTGCCAGTAACGCCGCACAGGGGGTCTACAATGAGCAGTTCTTC. Protein product: CASNAAQGVYNEQFF.

This clone was detected a few times. This chain connects TRBV2 to TRBJ1-2, with a tentative D call TRBD1 (6 bases). The CDR3 loop spans 13 amino acids. CDR1 is SNHLY and CDR2 is FYNNEI in the germline V gene. The V end was cut by 1 base, the J end by 6 bases, with 9 bases between. The CDR3 nucleotides are TGTGCCAGCAGTGAAGGCGACAGGCATGGCTACACCTTC. The encoded protein is CASSEGDRHGYTF.

The CDR3 DNA follows: TGTGCCAGCAGCGTAGCAGGGAATTTGGAGACCCAGTACTTC. Amino acid sequence: CASSVAGNLETQYF. The chain employs TRBV9 and TRBJ2-5, with D possibly TRBD1 on 5 matching bases. Trimming pared 0 bases from V and 5 bases from J, leaving 11 bases between. Germline loops: CDR1 SGDLS, CDR2 YYNGEE. CDR3 length: 14 residues.